The clone carrying this T cell receptor beta chain was picked up a small number of times. It was with unique molecular identifiers that the TCRbeta library was prepared. TCRdb re-analysed the PCR reads in MiXCR, keeping a single row per CDR3 protein. The sample carries around 670,000 distinct CDR3 sequences, around 14% recorded once. The data were taken from a study of T-cell reconstitution after alpha-beta-depleted transplantation in children. V gave up 5 bases and J gave up 5 bases, with 19 bases separating them. Germline CDR1 reads DFQATT; CDR2 reads SNEGSKA (reference sequence). The CDR3 has 14 amino acids.

The chain carries TRBV20-1 and TRBJ2-7; D ambiguous. The input for sequencing was PBMCs, taken before TCRalphabeta/CD19-depleted stem cell transplant. The TCR comes from a girl aged 2 to 10 with congenital amegakaryocytic thrombocytopenia, due to receive a stem cell transplant. This chain's CDR3 is CSALRNPDVDEQYF. For the CDR3, the DNA is TGCAGTGCTCTCAGAAATCCCGATGTGGACGAGCAGTACTTC.